This T cell receptor beta chain is drawn from a study of CD8+ T cells in alopecia areata. Treatment defined: oral pan-JAK inhibitor, 5-10 mg twice daily. Following extraction, RNA underwent reverse transcription to cDNA, which served as the sequencing template. The table came from immunoSEQ multiplex PCR; TCRdb's copy has only in-frame clones and leaves some out. This sample has approximately 220,000 clones, with 35% to 45% found just once. The table lists this clone with a few counts. This TCR was recovered from a human donor with alopecia areata. The material sequenced was CD4+ T cells sorted from blood, taken at approximately week 34, from a patient treated with tofacitinib.

Here the CDR3 DNA reads TGTGCCAGCAGCTTAGCGGGAGGGCCGAACAATGAGCAGTTCTTC. Translation gives CASSLAGGPNNEQFF. The chain recombines TRBV7-9 with TRBJ2-1; 7 nucleotides agree with TRBD2. CDR3 length equals 15 residues. After removal of 0 bases from V and 5 bases from J, the junction contained 4 bases not matched to a gene. Germline-derived CDR1 and CDR2 are SEHNR and FQNEAQ (reference sequence).